This T cell receptor (beta chain) was recorded in a study of human T cells and chemical hapten exposure. For the study at large: It was small differences in pooled library volume that mainly caused per-sample TCR yields to vary.

As to this clonotype: Its antigen is still unknown. It may be a read error: a sequence one base away is much more abundant.

The study's findings and limits: Sensitizing to DPC left TCRs with a frequency above 1 in 1000 unaltered.

Total RNA was isolated from whole blood that had not been fractionated. The V gene's germline CDR1 is SQVTM and CDR2 ANQGSEA. The V end was cut by 7 bases, the J end by 1 base, with 13 bases between. The CDR3 spans 13 residues. The library tagged each cDNA molecule with unique molecular identifiers. In the original workflow: Counts of TCRs in each sample centred on a median of around 99,000 and extended from around 24,000 to 710,000. TCRdb independently ran MiXCR on the 5' RACE reads; one entry per CDR3 protein. The V and J calls reflect TCRdb's pipeline rather than the authors' work. This sample carries about 140,000 distinct CDR3 sequences, around 4.4% of them seen once, and the ten largest clones take about 1.3%.

The chain uses TRBV29-1 and TRBJ1-1; D is ambiguous. This clonotype was obtained from a female donor in good health. The CDR3 loop reads CSGAGSENTEAFF. CDR3 coding DNA: TGCAGCGGTGCGGGGTCAGAGAACACTGAAGCTTTCTTT. Full variable domain (rest looked up from reference TRBV29-1 and TRBJ1-1): SAVISQKPSRDICQRGTSLTIQCQVDSQVTMMFWYRQQPGQSLTLIATANQGSEATYESGFVIDKFPISRPNLTFSTLTVSNMSPEDSSIYLCSGAGSENTEAFFGQGTRLTVV.